These 20 T cell receptor beta chains were sequenced from one sample in a study of shared clonotypes between healthy human individuals. This table comes from immunoSEQ multiplex PCR, and its TCRdb copy is limited to in-frame clones, with some not included. This sample has 450,000 to 500,000 clones, with approximately 84% found just once. What was sequenced was PBMCs. The origin of the receptors is a woman aged 40 to 50 in good health. Some clones in this sample may be carry-over from other donors' samples.

The rearrangement joins TRBV11-2 to TRBJ2-5; a weak D match, TRBD2 (6 bases). In germline, CDR1 is SGHAT, CDR2 FQNNGV. Trimming stripped 2 bases from V and 4 bases from J, with 11 bases between. This CDR3 is built from 14 residues. This CDR3 reads CASSLNSGRETQYF. As DNA, the CDR3 is TGTGCCAGCAGCTTAAATAGCGGCAGAGAGACCCAGTACTTC. Full variable domain (rest looked up from reference TRBV11-2 and TRBJ2-5): EAGVAQSPRYKIIEKRQSVAFWCNPISGHATLYWYQQILGQGPKLLIQFQNNGVVDDSQLPKDRFSAERLKGVDSTLKIQPAKLEDSAVYLCASSLNSGRETQYFGPGTRLLVL.

The CDR3 DNA follows: TGCAGTCAAAGCACCGGGGAGCTGTTTTTT. It codes for CSQSTGELFF. The rearrangement uses TRBV20-1 and TRBJ2-2, with D unclear. The CDR3 is made up of 10 amino acids. Looked up from germline, CDR1 is DFQATT and CDR2 is SNEGSKA (reference sequence). Trimming left V 8 bases short and J 4 bases short, with 5 bases between.

J is TRBJ2-7 and V is TRBV2; 8 bases are shared with TRBD2. This CDR3 region has 15 residues. The junction had 9 bases not matched to a gene; V was cut back by 2 bases and J by 6 bases. Germline CDR1 and CDR2: SNHLY and FYNNEI. The CDR3 nucleotides are TGTGCCAGCAGTGAATGGGCTAGCGGGCTGGTCGAGCAGTACTTC. Its translation is CASSEWASGLVEQYF. The full variable domain, in which reference TRBV2 and TRBJ2-7 provide the parts outside the CDR3, is EPEVTQTPSHQVTQMGQEVILRCVPISNHLYFYWYRQILGQKVEFLVSFYNNEISEKSEIFDDQFSVERPDGSNFTLKIRSTKLEDSAMYFCASSEWASGLVEQYFGPGTRLTVT.

V is TRBV5-4 and J is TRBJ1-5; 7 bases line up with TRBD1. The V gene end was trimmed by 4 bases and the J gene end by 5 bases; junction bases not matched to a gene: 9. In germline, CDR1 is SGHNT, CDR2 YYREEE (reference sequence). This CDR3 has 15 amino acids. The CDR3 DNA reads TGTGCCAGCAGCCAAGATGAGGGGGCTCATCAGCCCCAGCATTTT. Translating it yields CASSQDEGAHQPQHF. The full variable domain, its missing parts supplied by reference TRBV5-4 and TRBJ1-5, is ETGVTQSPTHLIKTRGQQVTLRCSSQSGHNTVSWYQQALGQGPQFIFQYYREEENGRGNFPPRFSGLQFPNYSSELNVNALELDDSALYLCASSQDEGAHQPQHFGDGTRLSIL.

The V call is TRBV29-1, the J call TRBJ2-5; the D gene is possibly TRBD2 (6 bases). The CDR3 has 12 amino acids. The V end was cut by 4 bases, the J end by 7 bases, with 13 bases between. Germline V gives CDR1 SQVTM, CDR2 ANQGSEA. CDR3 nucleotides: TGCAGCGTTGGCCAGCCCGGGGGGACCCAGTACTTC. It yields the protein CSVGQPGGTQYF.

The rearrangement links TRBV5-1 to TRBJ1-4; a possible D gene is TRBD1 (5 bases). The CDR3 has 14 residues. V lost 6 bases and J lost 10, with 19 bases in between. Germline CDR1 SGHRS, CDR2 YFSETQ. In nucleotides, the CDR3 is TGCGCCAGCAAGCCCGGGCAGGGAGCCGGAAAACTGTTTTTT. The encoded protein is CASKPGQGAGKLFF.

This chain joins TRBV15 and TRBJ2-7; TRBD1 might be the D (5 bases). The CDR3 consists of 16 residues. Germline CDR1 LNHNV, CDR2 YYDKDF (reference sequence). Trimming stripped 3 bases from V and 5 bases from J, with 20 bases between. The CDR3 coding sequence is TGTGCCACCAGCAGGGCCTGGGGCAGGGTGGGTGACGAGCAGTACTTC. This codes for CATSRAWGRVGDEQYF.

On this clone itself: A far larger clone differs by one base, so this is likely a read error. V is TRBV27 and J is TRBJ2-7; D gene unclear. Germline V gene sequence: CDR1 MNHEY, CDR2 SMNVEV (reference sequence). CDR3 length equals 14 residues. In nucleotides, the CDR3 is TGTACCAGCAGTTTAAGGCAGGCATCGATCGAGCAGTACTTC. Its protein is CTSSLRQASIEQYF.

Points on this clone: This likely came from a read error, as a far larger clone is one base away. The chain recombines TRBV6-5 with TRBJ2-5; D is perhaps TRBD1 or TRBD2 (5 bases each). CDR3 length: 14 residues. Germline V gene sequence: CDR1 MNHEY, CDR2 SVGAGI. In DNA, the CDR3 is TGTGCCAGCAGCCCAAGTGAGGGGAAAGAGACCCGGTACTTC. Translation gives CASSPSEGKETRYF.

V gene TRBV10-2 combines with J gene TRBJ2-7; 7 bases are a match to TRBD1. Germline assignment: CDR1 WSHSY and CDR2 SAAADI. CDR3 length: 15 amino acids. V trimming: 6 bases; J trimming: 12 bases; junction bases outside the gene matches: 20. The CDR3 bases are TGCGCCAGCAGCCCGGCTAGGACAGGCCAAGCGGAATTGTACTTC. Translation: CASSPARTGQAELYF.

On this clone itself: A much larger clonotype is one base distant, so this may be a read error. The same CDR3 also results from other DNA sequences found in this sample. V and J are TRBV27 and TRBJ2-1, with 7 bases that match TRBD2. The J segment lost 7 bases and the V segment lost 6 bases, leaving 12 bases of the junction unmatched. The germline gives CDR1 MNHEY, CDR2 SMNVEV (reference sequence). The CDR3 spans 15 residues. CDR3 DNA sequence: TGTGCCAGCAGCCCGAGACTAGCAGGAGTAAATGAGCAGTTCTTC. Its protein product is CASSPRLAGVNEQFF.

The CDR3: CASSPPRMATNEKLFF. CDR3 DNA sequence: TGTGCCAGCTCACCACCTCGTATGGCAACTAATGAAAAACTGTTTTTT. J is TRBJ1-4 and V is TRBV18; D is undetermined. With 0 bases removed from V and 0 bases from J, the gap between germline ends came to 8 bases. CDR1 and CDR2 from the germline V gene are KGHSH and LQKENI. The CDR3 covers 16 residues.

The V gene is TRBV9, the J gene TRBJ2-7; 12 bases are a match to TRBD2. Germline V CDR1 and CDR2: SGDLS, YYNGEE. After removal of 0 bases from V and 2 bases from J, the junction contained 12 bases not matched to a gene. CDR3 length: 19 amino acids. The CDR3 coding sequence is TGTGCCAGCAGCGTAGGCATTCAGACTAGCGGGAGTGGGACCTACGAGCAGTACTTC. Residues: CASSVGIQTSGSGTYEQYF.

The V gene is TRBV18, the J gene TRBJ2-7; tentatively, D is TRBD1 or TRBD2 (5 bases each). The CDR3 has 13 residues. The germline gives CDR1 KGHSH, CDR2 LQKENI. Trimming cost V 1 base and J 6 bases, with 10 bases left between them. As DNA, the CDR3 is TGTGCCAGCTCACCACTACCTGGGGGCGAGCAGTACTTC. This translates into CASSPLPGGEQYF.

This clone appeared once. Since a much larger clone is just one base distant, this may be a read error. The rearrangement uses TRBV7-6 and TRBJ2-4; TRBD2 matches 11 bases. The CDR3 covers 18 residues. Germline lookup yields CDR1 SGHVS and CDR2 FNYEAQ. V lost 1 base to trimming and J lost 0 bases; unmatched junction nucleotides: 5. CDR3 protein: CASSLGALAGVAKNIQYF. The CDR3 nucleotides read TGTGCCAGCAGCTTAGGGGCACTAGCGGGAGTAGCCAAAAACATTCAGTACTTC.

This clone was found a few times. The CDR3 protein is CASSKLVAEQYF. DNA for the CDR3: TGTGCCAGCAGCAAGTTGGTCGCCGAGCAGTACTTC. The chain combines TRBV7-9 with TRBJ2-7; D unclear. The V and J ends lost 5 bases and 6 bases respectively, with 11 bases between them. Germline V lookup: CDR1 SEHNR, CDR2 FQNEAQ (reference sequence). The CDR3 has 12 amino acids. The whole variable domain, filled in from reference TRBV7-9 and TRBJ2-7, reads DTGVSQNPRHKITKRGQNVTFRCDPISEHNRLYWYRQTLGQGPEFLTYFQNEAQLEKSRLLSDRFSAERPKGSFSTLEIQRTEQGDSAMYLCASSKLVAEQYFGPGTRLTVT.

This clone was counted between two and nine times. The chain carries TRBV10-2 and TRBJ2-1; D possibly corresponds to TRBD2 (5 bases). CDR3 length equals 14 residues. Germline-derived CDR1 and CDR2 are WSHSY and SAAADI. Deletions cut 7 bases from V and 4 bases from J, with 14 bases between. The CDR3 spells CASTDQRSYNEQFF. CDR3 DNA: TGCGCCAGCACGGACCAGCGGTCTTACAATGAGCAGTTCTTC.

This chain joins TRBV7-2 and TRBJ1-3; D unclear. Germline values: CDR1 SGHTA, CDR2 FQGNSA. The CDR3 extends over 15 amino acids. V lost 5 bases and J 4 bases, leaving 15 bases between the germline ends. CDR3: CASSRSWFQGNTIYF. Written as DNA, the CDR3 is TGTGCCAGCAGCCGATCATGGTTCCAAGGAAACACCATATATTTT.

V and J are TRBV29-1 and TRBJ1-4; no definite D call. Trimming shortened V by 7 bases and J by 0 bases, and 9 bases separated the two germline ends. The germline CDR1 and CDR2 sequences are SQVTM and ANQGSEA. The CDR3 extends over 13 amino acids. The chain's CDR3 is CSAGGTTNEKLFF. The CDR3 bases are TGCAGCGCCGGTGGCACAACTAATGAAAAACTGTTTTTT.

The V call is TRBV18, the J call TRBJ2-7, with 10 bases fitting TRBD2. Germline lookup yields CDR1 KGHSH and CDR2 LQKENI. This CDR3 is 17 amino acids long. Germline trimming cut 2 bases from V and 3 bases from J; bases unmatched to any gene: 10. CDR3: CASSPAPGTSADYEQYF. In DNA form, the CDR3 reads TGTGCCAGCTCACCAGCCCCAGGGACTAGCGCAGACTACGAGCAGTACTTC.